A single sample is the source of the 5 T cell receptor beta chains below, sequenced in a study of cytomegalovirus exposure and HLA in healthy donors. The study ran its PCR with 60 Vbeta and 13 Jbeta primers. Data came from immunoSEQ multiplex PCR; TCRdb stores just in-frame clones and leaves some out. The data show 150,000 to 250,000 clones, 82% seen once. Sequencing was performed on PBMCs. All receptors come from a woman in her forties or fifties in good health and CMV-seropositive.

The J gene is TRBJ1-2, the V gene TRBV15; no clear D. V lost 0 bases, J lost 8 bases, and 13 bases lay in between. Germline V gene sequence: CDR1 LNHNV, CDR2 YYDKDF (reference sequence). The CDR3 runs to 14 residues. The CDR3 here is CATSRDRASGGYTF. The CDR3 bases are TGTGCCACCAGCAGAGATAGGGCGTCGGGGGGCTACACCTTC.

The chain links TRBV7-2 to TRBJ2-4, with a weak D call TRBD1 (6 bases). CDR3 length: 16 amino acids. The V gene lost 5 bases and the J gene lost 2 bases, with 16 bases spanning the gap. Germline values: CDR1 SGHTA, CDR2 FQGNSA. The CDR3 coding sequence is TGTGCCAGCAGCCGACAGGAGACGGGTCCCAAAAACATTCAGTACTTC. Protein sequence: CASSRQETGPKNIQYF.

This clone was recorded a few times. The V call is TRBV5-6, the J call TRBJ2-5; 8 nucleotides agree with TRBD1. J gave up 9 bases and V 3 bases, and 7 bases lay outside the gene matches. The CDR3 spans 13 residues. CDR1 and CDR2 from the germline V gene are SGHDT and YYEEEE. The DNA for the CDR3 is TGTGCCAGCAGCTCGGACAGGGACTCAGCCCAGTACTTC. Its translation: CASSSDRDSAQYF.

The chain carries TRBV9 and TRBJ1-6, with TRBD1 matching 9 bases. Trimming cost V 4 bases and J 5 bases; bases outside gene matches: 4. The CDR3 runs 15 residues. Germline CDR1 and CDR2: SGDLS and YYNGEE. The CDR3 loop is CASSPRQGDNSPLHF. DNA for the CDR3: TGTGCCAGCAGCCCCAGACAGGGGGATAATTCACCCCTCCACTTT.

This chain joins TRBV9 and TRBJ2-1; possibly TRBD1 for D (6 bases). The CDR3 is 15 amino acids. Trimming took off 4 bases at V and 0 bases at J, with 11 bases between the two ends. Germline V gene lookup returns CDR1 SGDLS and CDR2 YYNGEE. Here the CDR3 DNA reads TGTGCCAGCAGCCCCCGGGACACCTCCTACAATGAGCAGTTCTTC. Translation gives CASSPRDTSYNEQFF.